A selection of T cell receptor beta chains follows, all from one sample in a study of sequential checkpoint blockade in melanoma. The data were produced by immunoSEQ multiplex PCR, yet TCRdb's version contains in-frame clones alone and is incomplete. The sample consists of 10,000 to 15,000 clones, around 75% of them appearing once. The starting material was CD8+ T cells sorted from blood (inferred from file names), obtained from a patient given nivolumab and ipilimumab in sequence. The receptor set was obtained from a human donor with melanoma. Each CDR3 is given with its conserved first and last residue. The order of the fields is D gene, J gene, V gene, clone size, CDR3 DNA, CDR3 protein. A D gene is named only where the DNA matches it firmly. A clone size is listed for some rows: how often the clone was seen (once, few, many), or a class if it is expanded.

TRBD1 TRBJ2-7 TRBV6-1 . TGTGCCAGCGTAACAGTAGGGACAGGGGGCCACGAGCAGTACTTC CASVTVGTGGHEQYF
. TRBJ1-2 TRBV11-2 . TGTGCCAGCAGCTTAGGGGCGGGGAAAGGCTACACCTTC CASSLGAGKGYTF
TRBD2 TRBJ2-2 TRBV4-2 . TGTGCCAGCAGCCCACGGGGGGACGGGGAGCTGTTTTTT CASSPRGDGELFF
TRBD1 TRBJ2-2 TRBV10-3 . TGTGCCACCCGACAGGGTCCCAACACCGGGGAGCTGTTTTTT CATRQGPNTGELFF
TRBD2 TRBJ2-1 TRBV5-5 . TGTGCCAGCAGCTCCGCACTAGCGGGAATGTACAATGAGCAGTTCTTC CASSSALAGMYNEQFF
. TRBJ1-1 TRBV5-1 . TGCGCCAGCAGCCTAGGGACAATAAACACTGAAGCTTTCTTT CASSLGTINTEAFF
. TRBJ2-7 TRBV18 . TGTGCCAGCCATAACTATGACAGTCGCTACGAGCAGTACTTC CASHNYDSRYEQYF
TRBD2 TRBJ2-3 TRBV7-9 . TGTGCCAGCAGCCCTAGCGGTATTAGCACAGATACGCAGTATTTT CASSPSGISTDTQYF
. TRBJ1-5 TRBV5-5 . TGTGCCAGCAGCTTGGGACAGAGTAGCAATCAGCCCCAGCATTTT CASSLGQSSNQPQHF
TRBD2 TRBJ2-5 TRBV19 . TGTGCCAGTAGTTCCCGACTAGCGTTGGAGACCCAGTACTTC CASSSRLALETQYF
. TRBJ1-3 TRBV9 . TGTGCCAGCAGCGGACTCTCTGGAAACACCATATATTTT CASSGLSGNTIYF
TRBD1 TRBJ2-5 TRBV9 . TGTGCCAGCAGCGTTACAGGGGGCAGGGAGACCCAGTACTTC CASSVTGGRETQYF
TRBD1 TRBJ2-5 TRBV2 . TGTGCCAGCAGAGATACAGGGGGAGAGACCCAGTACTTC CASRDTGGETQYF
. TRBJ2-7 TRBV6-5 . TGTGCCAGCAGTCCTAATGGGCGCGAGCAGTACTTC CASSPNGREQYF
TRBD2 TRBJ2-1 TRBV4-1 . TGCGCCAGCAGCCAAATGGCGGCGGGACTAGCAAACGAGAATGAGCAGTTCTTC CASSQMAAGLANENEQFF
TRBD1 TRBJ2-1 TRBV18 . TGTGCCAGTTCCGGGACAGGGTATTTTAATGAGCAGCTCTTC CASSGTGYFNEQLF
TRBD1 TRBJ2-1 TRBV19 . TGTGCCAGTAGTATAGGCGGGACAGGGTGGTCCTATGAGCAGTTCTTC CASSIGGTGWSYEQFF
TRBD1 TRBJ2-3 TRBV6-1 . TGTGCCAGCAGTGAAATAAGCGGGACAGGGGCAGATACGCAGTATTTT CASSEISGTGADTQYF
. TRBJ1-2 TRBV5-6 . TGTGCCAGCAGCTTGGCCATCGGGAGTACAGTCTATGGCTACACCTTC CASSLAIGSTVYGYTF
. TRBJ1-1 TRBV7-8 . TGTGCCAGCAGCTACCCAGGGGAAGCTTTCTTT CASSYPGEAFF
. TRBJ2-7 TRBV6-1 . TGTGCCAGCAGTGACCCCGGACAGCCTGGGGCCTACGAGCAGTACTTC CASSDPGQPGAYEQYF
TRBD1 TRBJ2-1 TRBV6-5 . TGTGCCAGCAGTAACCGGGACAGGTACAATGAGCAGTTCTTC CASSNRDRYNEQFF
TRBD2 TRBJ2-5 TRBV29-1 . TGCAGCGCCAGACTAGCGGGGGGGTTATTTAGCGAGACCCAGTACTTC CSARLAGGLFSETQYF
TRBD1 TRBJ2-3 TRBV7-6 . TGTGCCAGCAGCTGGGACAGGGGCGGCACAGATACGCAGTATTTT CASSWDRGGTDTQYF
. TRBJ2-7 TRBV19 . TGTGCCAGTAGTATAGGGACTGAGTTCTCCTACGAGCAGTACTTC CASSIGTEFSYEQYF
TRBD1 TRBJ2-7 TRBV19 . TGTGCCAGTAGTTGGGACAGGCCCTTTCGCGAGCAGTACTTC CASSWDRPFREQYF
TRBD2 TRBJ2-7 TRBV27 . TGTGCCAGCAGTTTGGGGGGGTCTACCTACGAGCAGTACTTC CASSLGGSTYEQYF
TRBD1 TRBJ2-1 TRBV9 . TGTGCCAGCAGCGTAGCGATGGCAGGGGGCCTCAATGAGCAGTTCTTC CASSVAMAGGLNEQFF
. TRBJ1-5 TRBV6-6 . TGTGCCAGCAGTTATTCTCAGGGCGGATTACAGCCCCAGCATTTT CASSYSQGGLQPQHF
. TRBJ2-1 TRBV9 . TGTGCCAGCAGCGTCGCCGGGAGTAAGCACAATGAGCAGTTCTTC CASSVAGSKHNEQFF
TRBD1 TRBJ1-1 TRBV9 once TGTGCCAGCAGCGTAGCCTTTATGGAGAGGGGGCAAGCTTTCTTT CASSVAFMERGQAFF
TRBD2 TRBJ2-5 TRBV11-2 . TGTGCCAGCAGCTGGACTAGCGGGGGGGGTCGAAAGACCCAGTACTTC CASSWTSGGGRKTQYF
. TRBJ1-3 TRBV4-1 . TGCGCCAGCAGCCCTGTGGGGGCCTCTGGAAACACCATATATTTT CASSPVGASGNTIYF
TRBD2 TRBJ2-3 TRBV6-5 . TGTGCCAACCCGGGACTAGTCACAGATACGCAGTATTTT CANPGLVTDTQYF
. TRBJ2-6 TRBV2 . TGTGCCAGCATGAGGGGGTGGGAACCCTCTGGGGCCAACGTCCTGACTTTC CASMRGWEPSGANVLTF
. TRBJ2-1 TRBV7-9 . TGTGCCAGCAGCTTTCAATCCGGCGGTTACAATGAGCAGTTCTTC CASSFQSGGYNEQFF